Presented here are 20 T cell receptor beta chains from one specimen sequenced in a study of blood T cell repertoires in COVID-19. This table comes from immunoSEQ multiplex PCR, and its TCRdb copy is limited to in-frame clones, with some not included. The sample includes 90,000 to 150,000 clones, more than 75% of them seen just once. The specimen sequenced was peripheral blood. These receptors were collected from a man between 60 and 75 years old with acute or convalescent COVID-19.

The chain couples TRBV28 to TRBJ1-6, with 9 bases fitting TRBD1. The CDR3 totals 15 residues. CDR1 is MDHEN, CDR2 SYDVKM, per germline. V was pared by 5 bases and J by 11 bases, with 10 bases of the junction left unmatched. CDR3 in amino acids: CASSTPGQGRAPLHF. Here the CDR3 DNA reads TGTGCCAGCAGTACCCCGGGACAGGGAAGGGCACCCCTCCACTTT.

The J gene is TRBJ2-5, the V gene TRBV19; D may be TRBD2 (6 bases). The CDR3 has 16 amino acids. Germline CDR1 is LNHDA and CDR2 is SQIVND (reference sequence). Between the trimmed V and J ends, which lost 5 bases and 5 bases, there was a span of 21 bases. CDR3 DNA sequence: TGTGCCAGTAGTCGTATCTCCGGGACTGACGAGGAGACCCAGTACTTC. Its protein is CASSRISGTDEETQYF.

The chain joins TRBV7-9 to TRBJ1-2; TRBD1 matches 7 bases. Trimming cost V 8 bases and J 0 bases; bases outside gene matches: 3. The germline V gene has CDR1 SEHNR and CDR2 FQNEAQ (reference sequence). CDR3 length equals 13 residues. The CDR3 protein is CASWGQPNYGYTF. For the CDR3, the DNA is TGTGCCAGCTGGGGACAGCCTAACTATGGCTACACCTTC.

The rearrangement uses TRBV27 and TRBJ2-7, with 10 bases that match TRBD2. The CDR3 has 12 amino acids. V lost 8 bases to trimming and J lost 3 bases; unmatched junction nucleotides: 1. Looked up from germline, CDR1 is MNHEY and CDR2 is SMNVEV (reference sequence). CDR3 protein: CASGLAVYEQYF. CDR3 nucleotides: TGTGCCAGCGGACTAGCGGTCTACGAGCAGTACTTC.

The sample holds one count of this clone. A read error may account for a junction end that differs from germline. This CDR3 is CASSLSPREGLIF. The CDR3 DNA is TGTGCCAGCAGCTTAAGTCCCCGGGAGGGCCTGATCTTC. The chain is built from TRBV7-2 and TRBJ2-1; 8 nucleotides line up with TRBD2. CDR3 length: 13 amino acids. Germline V CDR1 and CDR2: SGHTA, FQGNSA. The variable domain in full, completed from reference TRBV7-2 and TRBJ2-1, reads GAGVSQSPSNKVTEKGKDVELRCDPISGHTALYWYRQSLGQGLEFLIYFQGNSAPDKSGLPSDRFSAERTGGSVSTLTIQRTQQEDSAVYLCASSLSPREGLIFGPGTRLTVL.

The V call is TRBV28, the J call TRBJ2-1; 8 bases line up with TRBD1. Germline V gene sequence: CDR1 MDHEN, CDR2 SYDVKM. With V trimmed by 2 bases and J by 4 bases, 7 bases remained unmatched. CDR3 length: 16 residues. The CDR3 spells CASSLPGTGLYNEQFF. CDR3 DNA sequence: TGTGCCAGCAGTTTACCCGGGACAGGTCTATACAATGAGCAGTTCTTC. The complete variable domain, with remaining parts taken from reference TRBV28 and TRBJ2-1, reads DVKVTQSSRYLVKRTGEKVFLECVQDMDHENMFWYRQDPGLGLRLIYFSYDVKMKEKGDIPEGYSVSREKKERFSLILESASTNQTSMYLCASSLPGTGLYNEQFFGPGTRLTVL.

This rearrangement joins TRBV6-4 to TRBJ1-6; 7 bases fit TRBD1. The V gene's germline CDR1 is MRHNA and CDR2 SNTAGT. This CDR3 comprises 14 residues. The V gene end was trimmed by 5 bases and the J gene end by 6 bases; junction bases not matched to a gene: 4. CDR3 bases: TGTGCCAGCAGTTCGACAGGGCCTAATTCACCCCTCCACTTT. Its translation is CASSSTGPNSPLHF.

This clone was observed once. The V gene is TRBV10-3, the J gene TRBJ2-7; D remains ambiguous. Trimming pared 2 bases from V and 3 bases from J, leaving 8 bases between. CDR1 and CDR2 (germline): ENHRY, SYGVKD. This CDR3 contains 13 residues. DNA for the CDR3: TGTGCCATCAGTGAGCCTCGAGTCTACGAGCAGTACTTC. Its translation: CAISEPRVYEQYF.

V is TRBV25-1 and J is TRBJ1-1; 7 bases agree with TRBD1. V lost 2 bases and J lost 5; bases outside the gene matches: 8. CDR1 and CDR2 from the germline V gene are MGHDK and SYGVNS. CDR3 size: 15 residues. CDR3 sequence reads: CASSELGGALTEAFF. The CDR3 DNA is TGTGCCAGCAGTGAACTAGGGGGCGCTTTAACTGAAGCTTTCTTT.

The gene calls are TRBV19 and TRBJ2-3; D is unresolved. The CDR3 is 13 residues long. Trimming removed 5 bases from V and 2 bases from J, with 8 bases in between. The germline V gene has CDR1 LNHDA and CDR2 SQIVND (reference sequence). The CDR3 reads CASSPDSTDTQYF. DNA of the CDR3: TGTGCCAGTAGTCCCGACTCCACAGATACGCAGTATTTT.

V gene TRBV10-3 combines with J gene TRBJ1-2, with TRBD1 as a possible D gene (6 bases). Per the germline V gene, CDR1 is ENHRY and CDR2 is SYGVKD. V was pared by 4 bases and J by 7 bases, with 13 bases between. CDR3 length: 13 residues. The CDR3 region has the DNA TGTGCCATCAGTGGGGACGGACAGCGTGGCTACACCTTC. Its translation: CAISGDGQRGYTF.

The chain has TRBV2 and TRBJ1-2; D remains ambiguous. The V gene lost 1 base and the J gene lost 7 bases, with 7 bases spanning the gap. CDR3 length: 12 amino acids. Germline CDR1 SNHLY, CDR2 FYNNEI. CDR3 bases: TGTGCCAGCAGTGAAGTAGGAGTTGGCTACACCTTC. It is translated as CASSEVGVGYTF.

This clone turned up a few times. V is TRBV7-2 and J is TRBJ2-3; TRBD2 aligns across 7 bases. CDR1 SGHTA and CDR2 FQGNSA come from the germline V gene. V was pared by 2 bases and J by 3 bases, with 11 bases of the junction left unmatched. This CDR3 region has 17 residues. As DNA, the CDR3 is TGTGCCAGCAGCTTATTGTCTAGCGGAGGTAGGACAGATACGCAGTATTTT. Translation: CASSLLSSGGRTDTQYF. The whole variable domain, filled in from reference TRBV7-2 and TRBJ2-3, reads GAGVSQSPSNKVTEKGKDVELRCDPISGHTALYWYRQSLGQGLEFLIYFQGNSAPDKSGLPSDRFSAERTGGSVSTLTIQRTQQEDSAVYLCASSLLSSGGRTDTQYFGPGTRLTVL.

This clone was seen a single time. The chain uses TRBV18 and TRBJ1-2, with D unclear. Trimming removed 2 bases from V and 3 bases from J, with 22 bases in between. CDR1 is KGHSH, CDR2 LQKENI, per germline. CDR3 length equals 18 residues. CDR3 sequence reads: CASSPALNRGGTDYGYTF. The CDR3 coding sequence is TGTGCCAGCTCACCAGCTCTCAATCGGGGTGGTACAGACTATGGCTACACCTTC.

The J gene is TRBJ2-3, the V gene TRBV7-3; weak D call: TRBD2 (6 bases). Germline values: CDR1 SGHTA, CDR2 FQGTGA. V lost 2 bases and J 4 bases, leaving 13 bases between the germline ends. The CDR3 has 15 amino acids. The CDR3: CASSLDGSGADTQYF. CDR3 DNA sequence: TGTGCCAGCAGCTTAGACGGGAGTGGGGCAGATACGCAGTATTTT.

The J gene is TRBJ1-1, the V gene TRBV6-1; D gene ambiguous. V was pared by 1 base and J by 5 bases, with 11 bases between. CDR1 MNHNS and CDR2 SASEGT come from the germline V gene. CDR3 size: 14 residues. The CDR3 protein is CASSEVGIGTEAFF. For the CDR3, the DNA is TGTGCCAGCAGTGAAGTCGGGATTGGTACTGAAGCTTTCTTT.

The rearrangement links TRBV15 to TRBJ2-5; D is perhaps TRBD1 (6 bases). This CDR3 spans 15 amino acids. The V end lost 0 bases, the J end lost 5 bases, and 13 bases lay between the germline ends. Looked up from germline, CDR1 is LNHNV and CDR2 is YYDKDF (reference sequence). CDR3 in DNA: TGTGCCACCAGCAGAGATCCGGACAGCAGCGAGACCCAGTACTTC. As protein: CATSRDPDSSETQYF.

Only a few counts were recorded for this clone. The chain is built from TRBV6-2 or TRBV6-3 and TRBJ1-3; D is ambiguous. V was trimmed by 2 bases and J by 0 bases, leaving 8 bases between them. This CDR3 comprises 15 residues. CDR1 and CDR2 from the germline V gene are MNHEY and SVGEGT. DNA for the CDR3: TGTGCCAGCAGTTACCCCAAGCTCTCTGGAAACACCATATATTTT. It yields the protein CASSYPKLSGNTIYF.

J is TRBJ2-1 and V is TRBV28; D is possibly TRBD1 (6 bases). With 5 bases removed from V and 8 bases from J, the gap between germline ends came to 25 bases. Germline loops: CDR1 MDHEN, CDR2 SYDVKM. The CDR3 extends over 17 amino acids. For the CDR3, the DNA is TGTGCCAGCAGTGCCGCCGCGACAGGATCCGGCCAAGATGAGCAGTTCTTC. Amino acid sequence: CASSAAATGSGQDEQFF.

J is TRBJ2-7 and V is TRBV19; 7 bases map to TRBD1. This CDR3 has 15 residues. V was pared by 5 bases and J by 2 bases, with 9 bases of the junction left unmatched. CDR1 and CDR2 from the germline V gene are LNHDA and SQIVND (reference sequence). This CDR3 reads CASSEQGLSAYEQYF. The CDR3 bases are TGTGCCAGTAGTGAACAGGGGTTATCAGCCTACGAGCAGTACTTC.